One and the same sample provided the 10 T cell receptor beta chains below, sequenced in a study of a mutant IDH1 vaccine in newly diagnosed glioma. The time point was: week 47, end of study. The investigators gave 300 ug of mutant IDH1 20-mer peptide in each vaccine dose, together with topical imiquimod. Their antigens are not known. Method: immunoSEQ multiplex PCR; TCRdb's copy keeps in-frame clones and lacks some. The table has fewer than 60,000 clones, less than 75% seen once; the top ten hold about 4.8%. The sample was peripheral blood mononuclear cells (PBMCs), taken from a glioma patient whose treatment included an IDH1 peptide vaccine. The receptor set was obtained from a man aged 40-55 years with glioma. Some clones in this sample may be carry-over from other donors' samples.

This sequence joins TRBV5-5 and TRBJ1-1; unclear D gene. The CDR3 runs to 13 residues. Germline V lookup: CDR1 SGHKS, CDR2 YYEKEE (reference sequence). Trimming pared 0 bases from V and 1 base from J, leaving 4 bases between. CDR3 sequence (DNA): TGTGCCAGCAGCTTGGTCCCGAACACTGAAGCTTTCTTT. It yields the protein CASSLVPNTEAFF.

This clone was picked up a small number of times. The gene calls are TRBV30 and TRBJ1-5, with a weak D call TRBD1 (5 bases). This CDR3 is 14 amino acids long. V was pared by 1 base and J by 6 bases, with 13 bases between. CDR1 GTSNPN and CDR2 SVGIG come from the germline V gene (reference sequence). The DNA for the CDR3 is TGTGCCTGGAGTGGCCCGAACAGGCGTCAGCCCCAGCATTTT. This encodes CAWSGPNRRQPQHF.

This chain links TRBV2 with TRBJ2-1, with TRBD2 matching over 9 bases. Germline V gene lookup returns CDR1 SNHLY and CDR2 FYNNEI. The CDR3 is 14 amino acids. After removal of 6 bases from V and 4 bases from J, the junction contained 4 bases not matched to a gene. CDR3 bases: TGTGCCAGCAGGGCGGGGGGGCGGTACAATGAGCAGTTCTTC. Translating gives CASRAGGRYNEQFF.

V gene TRBV30 combines with J gene TRBJ1-3; unclear D gene. This CDR3 has 14 residues. Trimming stripped 3 bases from V and 4 bases from J, with 13 bases between. The V gene's germline CDR1 is GTSNPN and CDR2 SVGIG (reference sequence). The CDR3 sequence: CAWSQDTLGNTIYF. In DNA, the CDR3 is TGTGCCTGGAGCCAAGACACGCTCGGAAACACCATATATTTT.

The rearrangement uses TRBV5-4 and TRBJ1-6; D is undetermined. V was clipped by 0 bases and J by 7 bases, with 5 bases between them. The CDR3 totals 13 residues. Germline CDR1 is SGHNT and CDR2 is YYREEE (reference sequence). Here the CDR3 reads CASSLDGNSPLHF. CDR3 nucleotides: TGTGCCAGCAGCTTGGACGGAAATTCACCCCTCCACTTT.

V and J are TRBV6-4 and TRBJ1-2, with 7 nucleotides matching TRBD1. This CDR3 is 15 amino acids long. Trimming cost V 4 bases and J 7 bases; bases outside gene matches: 12. Germline lookup yields CDR1 MRHNA and CDR2 SNTAGT. The CDR3 DNA sequence: TGTGCCAGCAGTGCCCAACCAACAGGGGAGGGTGGCTACACCTTC. This gives the protein CASSAQPTGEGGYTF.

This clone came up a few times. The CDR3, as DNA: TGTGCCAGCAGCTTAGGGACTAGCGGGGGTTACGAGCAGTACTTC. This sequence encodes CASSLGTSGGYEQYF. This rearrangement joins TRBV7-2 to TRBJ2-7; 13 nucleotides match TRBD2. V trimming: 1 base; J trimming: 4 bases; junction bases outside the gene matches: 1. Germline V CDR1 and CDR2: SGHTA, FQGNSA. CDR3 length: 15 residues.

The genes are TRBV18 and TRBJ1-2, with D possibly matching TRBD1 (5 bases). Per germline, CDR1 KGHSH and CDR2 LQKENI. There are 14 residues in the CDR3. Trimming removed 3 bases from V and 4 bases from J, with 12 bases in between. For the CDR3, the DNA is TGTGCCAGCTCACCTCCGACAGCGGGCTATGGCTACACCTTC. Translating it yields CASSPPTAGYGYTF.

This clone has a handful of counts. CDR3 DNA sequence: TGTGCCAGCAGCTTGGTATCCTTACAGGCTAATTCACCCCTCCACTTT. It is translated as CASSLVSLQANSPLHF. The chain combines TRBV5-6 with TRBJ1-6; TRBD1 is a possible D gene (5 bases). Germline V gene sequence: CDR1 SGHDT, CDR2 YYEEEE. V was clipped by 0 bases and J by 6 bases, with 13 bases between them. The CDR3 is 16 amino acids.

The genes are TRBV27 and TRBJ2-1; D perhaps matches TRBD1 (6 bases). Germline V gene data show CDR1 as MNHEY and CDR2 as SMNVEV (reference sequence). The V end lost 5 bases, the J end lost 2 bases, and 13 bases lay between the germline ends. This CDR3 region has 15 residues. CDR3 DNA: TGTGCCAGCAGTACCGGGACACGAGCCTACAATGAGCAGTTCTTC. Protein product: CASSTGTRAYNEQFF.